A selection of T cell receptor beta chains follows, all from one sample in a study of response to subunit inactivated influenza vaccine. A single record per CDR3 protein comes from TCRdb applying MiXCR to the RT-PCR reads. Of around 580,000 distinct CDR3 sequences listed, approximately 12% were seen once; the top ten hold more than 8.5%. Sequences were derived from PBMCs from blood, sampled on the day of vaccination. All receptors derive from a man aged 50 to 60 who received an inactivated influenza vaccine. The conserved cysteine and the conserved F or W are not part of the CDR3 here. Not all rows give a size; the values are once, few, many and, for expanded clones, a class.

V gene: TRBV16; clone size: -; J gene: TRBJ2-1; CDR3 protein: ASSQFVTSGRKGNEQF
V gene: TRBV20-1; clone size: -; J gene: TRBJ2-5; CDR3 protein: SAIAGGGRQETQY
V gene: TRBV11-2; clone size: few; J gene: TRBJ2-3; CDR3 protein: ASSLQRFDRRLSTDTQY
V gene: TRBV10-3; clone size: many; J gene: TRBJ2-7; CDR3 protein: AISESGYEQY
V gene: TRBV5-1; clone size: -; J gene: TRBJ2-3; CDR3 protein: ASSPPSGGKADTQY
V gene: TRBV5-1; clone size: many; J gene: TRBJ2-1; CDR3 protein: ASSTTLAEQF
V gene: TRBV18; clone size: few; J gene: TRBJ2-6; CDR3 protein: ASSTTGTGANVLT
V gene: TRBV4-1; clone size: few; J gene: TRBJ2-5; CDR3 protein: ASSQVGEYQETQY
V gene: TRBV7-2; clone size: few; J gene: TRBJ1-4; CDR3 protein: ASSLAGLGEKLF
V gene: TRBV18; clone size: few; J gene: TRBJ2-5; CDR3 protein: ASSPELRKTQY
V gene: TRBV7-9; clone size: -; J gene: TRBJ2-2; CDR3 protein: ASSLGSINTGELF
V gene: TRBV11-2; clone size: few; J gene: TRBJ2-7; CDR3 protein: ASSFDGPYEQY
V gene: TRBV14; clone size: -; J gene: TRBJ2-5; CDR3 protein: ASSQETYTTAAQY